The 9 T cell receptor beta chains listed next were all sequenced from one sample in a study of beta chain features in type 1 diabetes. The entirety of the isolated RNA underwent reverse transcription, so expressed TCRB transcripts were sequenced. Using immunoSEQ multiplex PCR, the repertoire was profiled, and TCRdb retains in-frame clones only, with some absent. The profile shows some 220,000 clones, roughly 11% of them singletons. Sample: central memory CD4+ T cells from blood. These receptors all come from a man in his late teens or twenties in good health.

This clone appeared a few times. The chain combines TRBV29-1 with TRBJ1-4; D remains unclear. Germline lookup yields CDR1 SQVTM and CDR2 ANQGSEA. The CDR3 has 14 amino acids. Trimming took off 7 bases at V and 8 bases at J, with 20 bases between the two ends. CDR3 in DNA: TGCAGCGCTGGCCCCGGGGAAATGGGGGAAAAACTGTTTTTT. Protein sequence: CSAGPGEMGEKLFF.

This clone showed up just a few times. V is TRBV10-3 and J is TRBJ2-3, with D perhaps being TRBD1 or TRBD2 (5 bases each). V was trimmed by 4 bases and J by 3 bases, leaving 11 bases between them. The CDR3 runs 14 residues. Germline V gives CDR1 ENHRY, CDR2 SYGVKD. CDR3 sequence (DNA): TGTGCCATCAGTGGGGGGAGTGGGACAGATACGCAGTATTTT. Its translation: CAISGGSGTDTQYF.

The table lists this clone with a few counts. The rearrangement uses TRBV7-2 and TRBJ2-7; no clear D gene. This CDR3 is 16 amino acids long. V was pared by 0 bases and J by 2 bases, with 14 bases between. Germline V gene sequence: CDR1 SGHTA, CDR2 FQGNSA. CDR3 sequence reads: CASSLALGLVAYEQYF. The CDR3 DNA reads TGTGCCAGCAGCTTAGCGCTAGGGCTTGTTGCCTACGAGCAGTACTTC.

This chain uses TRBV2 with TRBJ2-5; TRBD2 might be the D (5 bases). Germline assignment: CDR1 SNHLY and CDR2 FYNNEI. The CDR3 has 13 residues. V was pared by 7 bases and J by 0 bases, with 9 bases between. The CDR3 sequence is CASIRGNQETQYF. DNA for the CDR3: TGTGCCAGCATTCGGGGAAACCAAGAGACCCAGTACTTC.

The sample holds a few counts of this clone. In DNA form, the CDR3 reads TGTGCCAGCAGTCCGGGCGGTTTGGGGGGGGCCGGCAATCAGCCCCAGCATTTT. Residues: CASSPGGLGGAGNQPQHF. The chain couples TRBV27 to TRBJ1-5, with a possible D match to TRBD1 (6 bases). The CDR3 runs to 18 residues. V dropped 5 bases and J dropped 2 bases, with 22 bases sitting between them. The germline CDR1 and CDR2 sequences are MNHEY and SMNVEV (reference sequence).

The rearrangement joins TRBV7-8 to TRBJ2-3; possibly TRBD1 for D (5 bases). This CDR3 has 14 amino acids. Germline V gene lookup returns CDR1 SGHVS and CDR2 FQNEAQ. Trimming pared 1 base from V and 5 bases from J, leaving 10 bases between. CDR3 DNA sequence: TGTGCCAGCAGCTTAGTTCGTAGGGGAGATACGCAGTATTTT. Translating it yields CASSLVRRGDTQYF.

The rearrangement joins TRBV6-1 to TRBJ2-7, with D tentatively TRBD1 (5 bases). CDR1 and CDR2 (germline): MNHNS, SASEGT. V was pared by 8 bases and J by 3 bases, with 17 bases between. The CDR3 has 14 residues. CDR3 sequence reads: CASPEGAESYEQYF. CDR3 coding DNA: TGTGCCAGCCCAGAAGGGGCGGAGAGCTACGAGCAGTACTTC.

The rearrangement links TRBV4-3 to TRBJ1-1; TRBD1 aligns across 7 bases. The CDR3 has 13 amino acids. The V gene end was trimmed by 0 bases and the J gene end by 10 bases; junction bases not matched to a gene: 5. Germline assignment: CDR1 LGHNA and CDR2 YSLEER. The CDR3 loop is CASSQEPGQRAFF. The CDR3 nucleotides are TGCGCCAGCAGCCAAGAGCCGGGACAGAGAGCTTTCTTT.

This clone was observed a handful of times. The chain uses TRBV6-4 and TRBJ2-3, with TRBD2 matching over 10 bases. Per the germline V gene, CDR1 is MRHNA and CDR2 is SNTAGT. The CDR3 has 15 residues. V lost 2 bases and J lost 4; bases outside the gene matches: 3. CDR3 amino acids: CASSDASGSADTQYF. Here the CDR3 DNA reads TGTGCCAGCAGTGACGCTAGCGGGAGCGCAGATACGCAGTATTTT.